One TCR beta chain is described in this entry. V lost 3 bases to trimming and J lost 7 bases, with 12 bases between them. This CDR3 is 14 amino acids long. Germline V gene lookup returns CDR1 MNHNS and CDR2 SASEGT. This record belongs to a study of blood T cell repertoires in COVID-19. About the research overall: The study drew acute and convalescent COVID-19 samples from the United States, Italy and Spain.

The method was immunoSEQ multiplex PCR; TCRdb's version includes in-frame clones alone and lacks a portion of them. The data hold about 85,000 clones, with 89% observed a single time. This clonotype was sampled from a man aged 50 to 60 with acute or convalescent COVID-19. The V call is TRBV6-1, the J call TRBJ2-2; possibly TRBD1 for D (6 bases). Sequencing was performed on peripheral blood. CDR3 DNA sequence: TGTGCCAGCAGTGACAGGGGACGGGGCGGGGAGCTGTTTTTT. Protein: CASSDRGRGGELFF.